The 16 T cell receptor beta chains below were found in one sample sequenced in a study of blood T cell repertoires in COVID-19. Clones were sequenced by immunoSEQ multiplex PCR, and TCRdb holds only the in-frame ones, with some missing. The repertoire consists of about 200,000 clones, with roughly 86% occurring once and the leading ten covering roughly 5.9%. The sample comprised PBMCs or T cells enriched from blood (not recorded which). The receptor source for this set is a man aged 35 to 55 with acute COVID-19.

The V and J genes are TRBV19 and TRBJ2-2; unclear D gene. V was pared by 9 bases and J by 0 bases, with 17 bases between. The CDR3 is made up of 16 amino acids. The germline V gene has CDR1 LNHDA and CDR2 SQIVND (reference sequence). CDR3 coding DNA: TGTGCCAGCAGTCCACGACACCCCCCGAACACCGGGGAGCTGTTTTTT. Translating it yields CASSPRHPPNTGELFF. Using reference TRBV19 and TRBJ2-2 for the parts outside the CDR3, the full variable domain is DGGITQSPKYLFRKEGQNVTLSCEQNLNHDAMYWYRQDPGQGLRLIYYSQIVNDFQKGDIAEGYSVSREKKESFPLTVTSAQKNPTAFYLCASSPRHPPNTGELFFGEGSRLTVL.

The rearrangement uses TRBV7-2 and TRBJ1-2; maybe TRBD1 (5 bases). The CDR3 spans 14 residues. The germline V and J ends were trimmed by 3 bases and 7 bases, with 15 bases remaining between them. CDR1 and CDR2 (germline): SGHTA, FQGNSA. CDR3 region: CASSFSGILGGYTF. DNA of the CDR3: TGTGCCAGCAGCTTTTCAGGGATCTTGGGTGGCTACACCTTC.

The CDR3 nucleotides are TGCGCCAGCAGCTTAGGGACTTCGACCTTGGTGGAGCAGTACTTC. Encoded protein: CASSLGTSTLVEQYF. The chain uses TRBV5-1 and TRBJ2-7; TRBD2 might be the D (6 bases). V shed 2 bases and J shed 7 bases, with 19 bases lying between them. This CDR3 region has 15 residues. CDR1 and CDR2 from the germline V gene are SGHRS and YFSETQ.

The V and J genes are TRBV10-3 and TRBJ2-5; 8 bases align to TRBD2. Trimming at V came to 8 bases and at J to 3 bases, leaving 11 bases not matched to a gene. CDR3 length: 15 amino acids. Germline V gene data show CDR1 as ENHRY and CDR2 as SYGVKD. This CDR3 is CAISPGGEVEETQYF. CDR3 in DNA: TGTGCCATCTCCCCCGGGGGGGAGGTTGAAGAGACCCAGTACTTC.

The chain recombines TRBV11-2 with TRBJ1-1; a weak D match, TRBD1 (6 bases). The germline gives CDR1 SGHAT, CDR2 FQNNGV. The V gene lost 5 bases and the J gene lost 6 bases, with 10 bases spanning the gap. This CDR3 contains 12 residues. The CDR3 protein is CASSIGQSEAFF. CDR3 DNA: TGTGCCAGCAGCATAGGACAGTCTGAAGCTTTCTTT. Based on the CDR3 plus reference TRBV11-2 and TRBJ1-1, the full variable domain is EAGVAQSPRYKIIEKRQSVAFWCNPISGHATLYWYQQILGQGPKLLIQFQNNGVVDDSQLPKDRFSAERLKGVDSTLKIQPAKLEDSAVYLCASSIGQSEAFFGQGTRLTVV.

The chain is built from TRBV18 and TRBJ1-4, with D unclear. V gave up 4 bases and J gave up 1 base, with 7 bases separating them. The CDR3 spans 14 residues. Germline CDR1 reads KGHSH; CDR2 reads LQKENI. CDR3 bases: TGTGCCAGCTCACGGTCGAGAACTAATGAAAAACTGTTTTTT. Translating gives CASSRSRTNEKLFF.

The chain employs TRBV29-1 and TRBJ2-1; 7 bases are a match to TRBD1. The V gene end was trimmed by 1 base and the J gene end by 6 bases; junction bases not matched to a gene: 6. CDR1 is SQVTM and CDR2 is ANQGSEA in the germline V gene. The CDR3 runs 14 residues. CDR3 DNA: TGCAGCGTTGAAGTTTTCGCAGGGGGCAATGAGCAGTTCTTC. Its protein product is CSVEVFAGGNEQFF.

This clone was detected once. This chain's CDR3 is CSVNGLTYNEQFF. The CDR3 DNA reads as TGCAGCGTTAATGGACTAACATACAATGAGCAGTTCTTC. This sequence joins TRBV29-1 and TRBJ2-1, with D perhaps TRBD2 (6 bases). In germline, CDR1 is SQVTM, CDR2 ANQGSEA. V was pared by 5 bases and J by 4 bases, with 12 bases between. The length of the CDR3 is 13 residues.

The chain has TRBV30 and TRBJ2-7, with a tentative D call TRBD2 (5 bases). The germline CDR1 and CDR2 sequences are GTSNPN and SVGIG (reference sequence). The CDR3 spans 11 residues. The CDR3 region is CATGVTYEQYF. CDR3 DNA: TGTGCGACCGGGGTTACCTACGAGCAGTACTTC.

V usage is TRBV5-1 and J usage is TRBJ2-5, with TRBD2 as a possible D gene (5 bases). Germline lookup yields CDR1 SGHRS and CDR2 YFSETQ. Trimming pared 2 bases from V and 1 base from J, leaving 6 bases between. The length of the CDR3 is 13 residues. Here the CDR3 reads CASSFGGQETQYF. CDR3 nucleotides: TGCGCCAGCAGCTTCGGAGGCCAAGAGACCCAGTACTTC. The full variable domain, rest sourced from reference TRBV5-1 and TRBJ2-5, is KAGVTQTPRYLIKTRGQQVTLSCSPISGHRSVSWYQQTPGQGLQFLFEYFSETQRNKGNFPGRFSGRQFSNSRSEMNVSTLELGDSALYLCASSFGGQETQYFGPGTRLLVL.

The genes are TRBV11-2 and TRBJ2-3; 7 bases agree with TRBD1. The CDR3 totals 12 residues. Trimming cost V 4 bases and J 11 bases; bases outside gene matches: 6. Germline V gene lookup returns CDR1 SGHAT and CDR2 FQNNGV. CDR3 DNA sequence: TGTGCCAGCAGCTCTCGACAGGGCTGGCAGTATTTT. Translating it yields CASSSRQGWQYF.

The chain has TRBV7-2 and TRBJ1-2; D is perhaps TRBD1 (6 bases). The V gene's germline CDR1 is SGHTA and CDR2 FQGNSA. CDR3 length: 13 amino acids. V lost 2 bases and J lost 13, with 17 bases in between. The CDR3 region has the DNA TGTGCCAGCAGCTTAAGACAGGCTAACCCGGGCACCTTC. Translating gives CASSLRQANPGTF. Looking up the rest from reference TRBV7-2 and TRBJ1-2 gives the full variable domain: GAGVSQSPSNKVTEKGKDVELRCDPISGHTALYWYRQSLGQGLEFLIYFQGNSAPDKSGLPSDRFSAERTGGSVSTLTIQRTQQEDSAVYLCASSLRQANPGTFGSGTRLTVV.

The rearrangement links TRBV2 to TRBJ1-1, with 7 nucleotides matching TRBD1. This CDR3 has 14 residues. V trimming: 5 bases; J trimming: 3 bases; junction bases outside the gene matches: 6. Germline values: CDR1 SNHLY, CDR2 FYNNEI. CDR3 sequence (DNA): TGTGCCAGCAGTTACGACAGGGTTGACACTGAAGCTTTCTTT. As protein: CASSYDRVDTEAFF.

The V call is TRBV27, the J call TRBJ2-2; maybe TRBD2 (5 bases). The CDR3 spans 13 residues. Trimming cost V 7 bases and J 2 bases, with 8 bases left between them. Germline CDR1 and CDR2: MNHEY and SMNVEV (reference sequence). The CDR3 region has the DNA TGTGCCAGCACGAGGGTCAACACCGGGGAGCTGTTTTTT. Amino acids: CASTRVNTGELFF.

CDR3 sequence reads: CASSQFWLTNEKLFF. In DNA form, the CDR3 reads TGCGCCAGCAGCCAATTTTGGCTTACTAATGAAAAACTGTTTTTT. The rearrangement joins TRBV4-1 to TRBJ1-4; D is uncertain. The CDR3 is 15 residues long. Between the trimmed V and J ends, which lost 2 bases and 2 bases, there was a span of 9 bases. Germline V gene sequence: CDR1 MGHRA, CDR2 YSYEKL.

CDR3 region: CASSDQNQPQHF. The CDR3 nucleotides read TGTGCCAGCAGTGACCAGAATCAGCCCCAGCATTTT. The chain couples TRBV25-1 to TRBJ1-5; no firm D call. The CDR3 is made up of 12 amino acids. CDR1 and CDR2 from the germline V gene are MGHDK and SYGVNS. V was shortened by 3 bases and J by 4 bases, with 4 bases between the two germline ends.